Listed here is a single T cell receptor beta chain. Its antigen is not yet known. No base quality information exists; no much larger clone differs at one position. Ficoll-Paque density gradient centrifugation was used to isolate PBMCs. This entry is derived from a study of T-cell memory formation after mild COVID-19 (dated by TCRdb to about 2021). Background for the entire study: TCR sequence clusters from the two donors were found to be largely donor specific. In two donors, T-cell clones that expanded and contracted after mild COVID-19 were followed by sequencing TCRalpha and TCRbeta repertoires longitudinally. Two young, previously healthy adult volunteers made up the cohort, one male and one female. The paper's findings and limits, for the study overall: SARS-CoV-2 specificity was not confirmed for the second-wave clones peaking on day 37. The study covered only a couple of mild cases, and larger cohorts including severe cases with pre-infection samples were considered necessary. Some responding clones were detected in pre-infection memory, suggesting pre-existing cross-reactive memory T cells joined the SARS-CoV-2 response. Contracting CD4+ clones appeared mostly in the CM and EM memory subsets, whereas CD8+ clones were enriched in EMRA. From day 15 to 85, contracting clones showed balanced CD4/CD8 phenotypes, whereas a second wave of clones that expanded from day 15 to 37 leaned towards CD4+.

CDR1 and CDR2 are drawn from the germline V gene (reference sequence): SEHNR, FQNEAQ. Trimming at the junction amounts to 2 bases on V and 3 bases on J, and the germline ends lie 10 bases apart. The CDR3 sequence holds 14 residues, the cysteine and phenylalanine included. The only DNA kept is the CDR3, 42 bases in frame from the first base. Sequencer: Illumina NovaSeq 6000. TCRalpha and TCRbeta cDNA libraries were constructed by 5'RACE with constant-segment primers, with sample barcodes and unique molecular identifiers being introduced. RNA was extracted from every sample with Trizol reagent. The libraries were amplified in two PCR steps, and the second step added a second sample barcode and Illumina TruSeq adapters. The libraries were sequenced on an Illumina NovaSeq using 2 x 150 bp paired-end reads. Concerning the study's data processing: Demultiplexing of reads and collapsing into UMI-guided consensus sequences were performed with migec v1.2.7. With mixcr v2.1.11, UMI consensuses were aligned to TRA and TRB V and J templates and assembled into clonotypes. Clonotypes were classified as expanded or contracted when called significant by both edgeR and NoisET, with noise models trained on biological replicates. edgeR calls used a false discovery rate-adjusted p below 0.01 and a log2 fold-change threshold of 1. As an exploratory analysis of dynamics, max-normalized trajectories of the 1000 most abundant clonotypes were examined by PCA with hierarchical clustering. Each responding clone was given a CD4 or CD8 phenotype based on the CD4+ and CD8+ repertoires, which had been sequenced separately. In TCRdb, the public reads were trimmed at Q25 with fastp and aligned with MiXCR, with productive beta chains retained. For every CDR3 protein sequence, its rows merge into one entry that carries the most common genes and DNA. The authors' filters were not applied to this entry. The sample yields about 400,000 distinct CDR3 sequences; 23% were counted once. The ten most abundant clones make up roughly 13% of the sample.

This clonotype was sampled from an adult woman who had mild COVID-19 (a few samples of this study predate the infection). The sample titles of this study are shuffled in the database, so cell type and time point are left out; the donor was told from shared clones. The sample was PBMCs or a T cell subset sorted from them (not recorded which). In this chain, TRBV7-9 is recombined with TRBJ2-5, with TRBD2 as a weak D call on 5 bases. The nucleotide sequence is TGTGCCAGCAGCTTATTCGGGCGGGAAGAGACCCAGTACTTC. This translates into CASSLFGREETQYF. With the portions outside the CDR3 filled from the reference TRBV7-9 and TRBJ2-5 genes, the complete variable region becomes DTGVSQNPRHKITKRGQNVTFRCDPISEHNRLYWYRQTLGQGPEFLTYFQNEAQLEKSRLLSDRFSAERPKGSFSTLEIQRTEQGDSAMYLCASSLFGREETQYFGPGTRLLVL.